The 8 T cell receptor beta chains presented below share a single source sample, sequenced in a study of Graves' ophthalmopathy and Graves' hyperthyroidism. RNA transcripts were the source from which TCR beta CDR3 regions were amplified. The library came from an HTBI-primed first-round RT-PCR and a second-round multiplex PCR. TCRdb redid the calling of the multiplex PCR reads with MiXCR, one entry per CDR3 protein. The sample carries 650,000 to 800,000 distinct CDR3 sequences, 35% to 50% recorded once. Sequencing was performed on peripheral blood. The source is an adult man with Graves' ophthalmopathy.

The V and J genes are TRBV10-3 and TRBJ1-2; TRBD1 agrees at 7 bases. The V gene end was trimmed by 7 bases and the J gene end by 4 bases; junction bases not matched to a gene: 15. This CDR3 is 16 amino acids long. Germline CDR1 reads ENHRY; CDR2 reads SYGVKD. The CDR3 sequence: CAIKRTGANYGYGYTF. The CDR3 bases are TGTGCCATCAAGAGAACAGGGGCAAACTATGGCTATGGCTACACCTTC.

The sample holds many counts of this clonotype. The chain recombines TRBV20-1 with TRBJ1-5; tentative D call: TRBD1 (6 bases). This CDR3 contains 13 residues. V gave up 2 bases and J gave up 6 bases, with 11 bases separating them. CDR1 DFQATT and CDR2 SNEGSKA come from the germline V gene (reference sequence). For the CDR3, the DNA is TGCAGTGCTAGACGGGGGGCAGGTCAGCCCCAGCATTTT. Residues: CSARRGAGQPQHF.

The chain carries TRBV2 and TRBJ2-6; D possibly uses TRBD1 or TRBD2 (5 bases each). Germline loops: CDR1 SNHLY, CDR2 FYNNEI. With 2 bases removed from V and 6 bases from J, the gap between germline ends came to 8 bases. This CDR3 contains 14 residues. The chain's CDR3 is CASSEWGKANVLTF. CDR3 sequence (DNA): TGTGCCAGCAGTGAATGGGGGAAGGCCAACGTCCTGACTTTC. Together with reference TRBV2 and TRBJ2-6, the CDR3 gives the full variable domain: EPEVTQTPSHQVTQMGQEVILRCVPISNHLYFYWYRQILGQKVEFLVSFYNNEISEKSEIFDDQFSVERPDGSNFTLKIRSTKLEDSAMYFCASSEWGKANVLTFGAGSRLTVL.

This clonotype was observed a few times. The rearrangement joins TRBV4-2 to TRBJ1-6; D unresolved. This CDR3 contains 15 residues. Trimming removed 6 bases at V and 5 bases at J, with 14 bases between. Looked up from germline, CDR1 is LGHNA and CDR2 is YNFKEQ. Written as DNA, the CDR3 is TGTGCCAGCAGTCAAACCCGGGAAAATAATTCACCCCTCCACTTT. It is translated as CASSQTRENNSPLHF.

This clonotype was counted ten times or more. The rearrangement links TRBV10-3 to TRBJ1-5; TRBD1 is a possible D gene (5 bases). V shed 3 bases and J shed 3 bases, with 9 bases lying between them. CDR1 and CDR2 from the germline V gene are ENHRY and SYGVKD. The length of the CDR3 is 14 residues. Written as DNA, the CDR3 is TGTGCCATCAGTGAACGGGACCCCAATCAGCCCCAGCATTTT. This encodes CAISERDPNQPQHF.

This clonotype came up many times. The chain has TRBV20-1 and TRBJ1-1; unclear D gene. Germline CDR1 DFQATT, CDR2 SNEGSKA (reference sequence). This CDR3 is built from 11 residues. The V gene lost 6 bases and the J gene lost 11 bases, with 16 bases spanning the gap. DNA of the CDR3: TGCAGTGCCCAAAGCGGTCAGAACGCTTTCTTT. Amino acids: CSAQSGQNAFF.

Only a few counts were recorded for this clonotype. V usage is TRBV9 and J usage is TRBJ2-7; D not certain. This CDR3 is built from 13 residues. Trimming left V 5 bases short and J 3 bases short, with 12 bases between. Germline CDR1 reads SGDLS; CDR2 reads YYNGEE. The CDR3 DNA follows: TGTGCCAGCAGTTACAGCCCGTACTACGAGCAGTACTTC. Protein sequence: CASSYSPYYEQYF.

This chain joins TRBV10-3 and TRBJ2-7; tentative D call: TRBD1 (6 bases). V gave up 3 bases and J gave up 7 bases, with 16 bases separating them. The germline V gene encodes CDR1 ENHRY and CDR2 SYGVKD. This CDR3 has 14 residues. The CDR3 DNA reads TGTGCCATCAGTGATTACGGGACATCCGGGGAGCAGTACTTC. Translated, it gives CAISDYGTSGEQYF.